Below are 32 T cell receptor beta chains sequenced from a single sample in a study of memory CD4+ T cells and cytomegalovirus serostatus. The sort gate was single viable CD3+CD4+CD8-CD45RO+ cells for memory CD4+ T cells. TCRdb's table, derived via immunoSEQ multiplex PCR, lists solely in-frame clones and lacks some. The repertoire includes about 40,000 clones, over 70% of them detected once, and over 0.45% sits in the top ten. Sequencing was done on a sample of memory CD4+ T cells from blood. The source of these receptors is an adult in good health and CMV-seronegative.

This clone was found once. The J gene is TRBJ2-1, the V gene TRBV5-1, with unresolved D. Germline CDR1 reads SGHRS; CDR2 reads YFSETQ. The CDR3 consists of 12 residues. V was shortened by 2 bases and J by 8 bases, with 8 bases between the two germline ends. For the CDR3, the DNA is TGCGCCAGCAGCTTCGCTGGTGATGAGCAGTTCTTC. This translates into CASSFAGDEQFF.

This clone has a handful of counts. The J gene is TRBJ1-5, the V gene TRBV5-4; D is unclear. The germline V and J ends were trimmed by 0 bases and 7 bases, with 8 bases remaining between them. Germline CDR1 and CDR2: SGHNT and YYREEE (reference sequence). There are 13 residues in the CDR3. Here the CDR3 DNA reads TGTGCCAGCAGCTTGGCCCCCGGGCAGCCCCAGCATTTT. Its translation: CASSLAPGQPQHF.

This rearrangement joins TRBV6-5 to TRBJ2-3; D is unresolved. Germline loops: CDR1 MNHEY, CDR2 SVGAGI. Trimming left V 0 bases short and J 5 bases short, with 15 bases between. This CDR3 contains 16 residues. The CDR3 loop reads CASSYSHGRVIDTQYF. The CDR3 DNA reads TGTGCCAGCAGTTACTCGCATGGGCGTGTAATAGATACGCAGTATTTT.

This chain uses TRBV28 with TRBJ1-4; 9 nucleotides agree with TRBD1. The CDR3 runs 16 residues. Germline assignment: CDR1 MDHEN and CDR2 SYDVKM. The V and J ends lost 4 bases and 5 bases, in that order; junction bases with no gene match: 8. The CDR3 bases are TGTGCCAGCAGTTCATCAGCCGGGACAGGGAATGAAAAACTGTTTTTT. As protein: CASSSSAGTGNEKLFF.

CDR3 residues: CASSGGRGANTEAFF. The CDR3 DNA sequence: TGTGCCAGCAGTGGGGGTCGGGGCGCAAACACTGAAGCTTTCTTT. This rearrangement joins TRBV2 to TRBJ1-1; weak D call: TRBD1 (5 bases). Germline CDR1 reads SNHLY; CDR2 reads FYNNEI. V lost 4 bases, J lost 2 bases, and 14 bases lay in between. The CDR3 length is 15 residues.

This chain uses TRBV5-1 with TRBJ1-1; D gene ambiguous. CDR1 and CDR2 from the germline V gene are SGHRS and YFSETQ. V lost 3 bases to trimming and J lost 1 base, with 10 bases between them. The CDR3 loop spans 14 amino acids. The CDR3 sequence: CASSSTQPNTEAFF. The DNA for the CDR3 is TGCGCCAGCAGCTCGACCCAGCCGAACACTGAAGCTTTCTTT.

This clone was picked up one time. In nucleotides, the CDR3 is TGTGCCAGCAGCTTCCTTCGGACCGGGGAGCTGTTTTTT. It translates to CASSFLRTGELFF. V and J are TRBV5-8 and TRBJ2-2; no clear D. Trimming left V 2 bases short and J 5 bases short, with 7 bases between. In germline, CDR1 is SGHTS, CDR2 YDEGEE. This CDR3 comprises 13 residues.

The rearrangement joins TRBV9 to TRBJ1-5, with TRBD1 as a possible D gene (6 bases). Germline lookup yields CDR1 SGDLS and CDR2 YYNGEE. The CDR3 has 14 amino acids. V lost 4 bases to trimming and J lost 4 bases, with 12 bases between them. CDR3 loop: CASSPGQTNQPQHF. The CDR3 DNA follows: TGTGCCAGCAGCCCCGGACAGACGAATCAGCCCCAGCATTTT.

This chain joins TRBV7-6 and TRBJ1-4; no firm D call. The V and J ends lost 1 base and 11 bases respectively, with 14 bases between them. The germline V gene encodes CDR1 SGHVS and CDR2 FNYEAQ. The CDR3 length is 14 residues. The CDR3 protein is CASSLEALGGKLFF. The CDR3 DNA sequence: TGTGCCAGCAGCTTAGAGGCGCTCGGCGGGAAACTGTTTTTT.

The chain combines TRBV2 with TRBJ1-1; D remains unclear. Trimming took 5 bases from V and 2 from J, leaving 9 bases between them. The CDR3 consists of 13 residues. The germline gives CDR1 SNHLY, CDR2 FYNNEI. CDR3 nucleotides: TGTGCCAGCAGTACCACATCCAACACTGAAGCTTTCTTT. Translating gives CASSTTSNTEAFF.

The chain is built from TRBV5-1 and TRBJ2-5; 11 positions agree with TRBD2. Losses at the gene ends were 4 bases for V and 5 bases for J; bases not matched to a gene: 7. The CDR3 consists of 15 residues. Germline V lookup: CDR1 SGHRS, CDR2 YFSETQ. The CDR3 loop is CASSIQTSGVETQYF. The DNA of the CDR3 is TGCGCCAGCAGCATACAGACTAGCGGGGTTGAGACCCAGTACTTC.

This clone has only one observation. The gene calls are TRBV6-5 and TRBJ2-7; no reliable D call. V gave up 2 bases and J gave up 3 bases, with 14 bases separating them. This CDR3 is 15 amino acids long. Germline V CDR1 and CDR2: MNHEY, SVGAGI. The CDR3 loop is CASSYLRNALYEQYF. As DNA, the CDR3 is TGTGCCAGCAGTTACCTACGGAATGCTCTCTACGAGCAGTACTTC.

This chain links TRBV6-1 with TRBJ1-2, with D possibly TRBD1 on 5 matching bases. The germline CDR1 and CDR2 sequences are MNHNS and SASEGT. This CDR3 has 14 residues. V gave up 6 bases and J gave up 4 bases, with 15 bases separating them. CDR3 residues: CASRIRQLLYGYTF. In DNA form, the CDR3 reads TGTGCCAGCAGAATACGACAGCTCCTCTATGGCTACACCTTC.

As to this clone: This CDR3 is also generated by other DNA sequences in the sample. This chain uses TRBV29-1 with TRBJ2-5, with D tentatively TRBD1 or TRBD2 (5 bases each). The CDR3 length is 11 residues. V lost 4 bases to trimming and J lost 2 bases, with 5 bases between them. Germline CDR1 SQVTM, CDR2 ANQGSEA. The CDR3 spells CSVGGQETQYF. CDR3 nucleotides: TGCAGCGTTGGGGGGCAAGAGACCCAGTACTTC.

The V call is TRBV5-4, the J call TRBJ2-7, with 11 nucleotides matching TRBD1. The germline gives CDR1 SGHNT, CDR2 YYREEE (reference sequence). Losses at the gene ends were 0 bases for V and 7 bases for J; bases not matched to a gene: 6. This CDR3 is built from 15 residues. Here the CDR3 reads CASSLVGQGALEQYF. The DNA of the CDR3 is TGTGCCAGCAGCTTGGTCGGACAGGGGGCACTGGAGCAGTACTTC.

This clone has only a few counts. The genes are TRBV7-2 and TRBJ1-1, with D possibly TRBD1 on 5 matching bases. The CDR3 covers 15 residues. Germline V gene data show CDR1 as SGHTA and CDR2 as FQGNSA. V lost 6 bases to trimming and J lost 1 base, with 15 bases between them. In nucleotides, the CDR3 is TGTGCCAGCAGTTTACAAGGGGAGGGGAACACTGAAGCTTTCTTT. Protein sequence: CASSLQGEGNTEAFF.

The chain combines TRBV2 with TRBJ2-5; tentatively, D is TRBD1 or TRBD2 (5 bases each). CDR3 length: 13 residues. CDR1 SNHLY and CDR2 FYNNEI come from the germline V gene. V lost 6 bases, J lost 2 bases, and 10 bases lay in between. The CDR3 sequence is CASRREGQETQYF. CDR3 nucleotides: TGTGCCAGCAGAAGAGAGGGGCAAGAGACCCAGTACTTC.

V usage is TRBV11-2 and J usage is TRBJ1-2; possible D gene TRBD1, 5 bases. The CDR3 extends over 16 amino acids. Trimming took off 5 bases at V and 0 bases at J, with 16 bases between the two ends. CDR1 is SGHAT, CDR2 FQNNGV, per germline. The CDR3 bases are TGTGCCAGCAGCGAAATCCAGGGTGGAGCTAACTATGGCTACACCTTC. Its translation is CASSEIQGGANYGYTF.

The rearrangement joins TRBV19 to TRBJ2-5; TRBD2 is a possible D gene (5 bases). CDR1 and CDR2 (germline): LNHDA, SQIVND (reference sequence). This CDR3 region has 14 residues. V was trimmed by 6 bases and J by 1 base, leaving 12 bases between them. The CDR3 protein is CASSLPGFQETQYF. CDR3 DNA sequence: TGTGCCAGTAGCCTACCGGGGTTCCAAGAGACCCAGTACTTC.

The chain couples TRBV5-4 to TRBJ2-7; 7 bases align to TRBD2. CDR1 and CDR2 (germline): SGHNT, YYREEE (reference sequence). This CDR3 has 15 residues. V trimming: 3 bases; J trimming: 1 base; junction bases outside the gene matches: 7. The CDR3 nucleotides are TGTGCCAGCAGCTGGGGGGGGACTTCGTCCTACGAGCAGTACTTC. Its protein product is CASSWGGTSSYEQYF.

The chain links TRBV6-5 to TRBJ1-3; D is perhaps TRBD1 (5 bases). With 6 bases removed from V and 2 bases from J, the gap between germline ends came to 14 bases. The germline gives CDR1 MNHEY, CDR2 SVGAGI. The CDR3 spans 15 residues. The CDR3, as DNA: TGTGCCAGCAGAGGTAGCAGGGTGACTGGAAACACCATATATTTT. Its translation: CASRGSRVTGNTIYF.

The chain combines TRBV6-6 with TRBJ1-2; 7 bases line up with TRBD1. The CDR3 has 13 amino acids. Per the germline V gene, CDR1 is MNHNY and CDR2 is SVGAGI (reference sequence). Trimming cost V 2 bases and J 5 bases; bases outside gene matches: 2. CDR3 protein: CASSYGQEYGYTF. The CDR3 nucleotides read TGTGCCAGCAGTTACGGACAGGAGTATGGCTACACCTTC.

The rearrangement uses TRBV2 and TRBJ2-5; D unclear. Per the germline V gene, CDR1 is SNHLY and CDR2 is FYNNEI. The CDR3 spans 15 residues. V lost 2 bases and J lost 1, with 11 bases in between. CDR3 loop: CASSESQSLQETQYF. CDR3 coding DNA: TGTGCCAGCAGTGAAAGCCAGAGCCTCCAAGAGACCCAGTACTTC.

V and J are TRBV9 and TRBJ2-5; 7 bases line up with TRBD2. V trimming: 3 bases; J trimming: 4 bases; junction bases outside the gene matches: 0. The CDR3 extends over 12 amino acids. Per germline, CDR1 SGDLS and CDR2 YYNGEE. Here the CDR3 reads CASSAGGETQYF. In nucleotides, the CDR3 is TGTGCCAGCAGCGCGGGGGGAGAGACCCAGTACTTC.

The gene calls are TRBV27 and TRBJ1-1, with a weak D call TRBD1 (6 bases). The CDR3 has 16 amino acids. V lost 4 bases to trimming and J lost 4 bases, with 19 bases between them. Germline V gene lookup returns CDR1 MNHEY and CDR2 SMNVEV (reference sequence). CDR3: CASSSVETRGGTEAFF. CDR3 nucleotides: TGTGCCAGCAGTTCCGTAGAAACCAGGGGCGGCACTGAAGCTTTCTTT.

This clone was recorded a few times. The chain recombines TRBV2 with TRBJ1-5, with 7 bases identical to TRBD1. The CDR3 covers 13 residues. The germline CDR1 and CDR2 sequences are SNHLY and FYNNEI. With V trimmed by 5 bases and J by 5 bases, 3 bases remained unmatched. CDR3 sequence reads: CASSPRGDQPQHF. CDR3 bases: TGTGCCAGCAGTCCCAGGGGGGATCAGCCCCAGCATTTT.

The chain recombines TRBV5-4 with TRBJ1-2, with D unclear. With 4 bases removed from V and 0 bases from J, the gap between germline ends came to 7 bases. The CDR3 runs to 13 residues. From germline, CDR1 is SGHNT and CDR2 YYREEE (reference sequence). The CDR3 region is CASSPQTNYGYTF. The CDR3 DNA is TGTGCCAGCAGCCCCCAAACTAACTATGGCTACACCTTC. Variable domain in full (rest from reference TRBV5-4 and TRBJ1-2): ETGVTQSPTHLIKTRGQQVTLRCSSQSGHNTVSWYQQALGQGPQFIFQYYREEENGRGNFPPRFSGLQFPNYSSELNVNALELDDSALYLCASSPQTNYGYTFGSGTRLTVV.

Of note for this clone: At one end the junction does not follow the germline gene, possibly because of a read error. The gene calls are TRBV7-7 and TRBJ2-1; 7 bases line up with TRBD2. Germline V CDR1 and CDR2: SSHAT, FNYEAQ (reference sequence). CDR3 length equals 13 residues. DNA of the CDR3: TGTGCTAGCAGCTTTCGGGGGGACAATGAGCAGTTCTTC. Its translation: CASSFRGDNEQFF. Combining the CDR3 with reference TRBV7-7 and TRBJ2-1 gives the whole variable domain GAGVSQSPRYKVTKRGQDVTLRCDPISSHATLYWYQQALGQGPEFLTYFNYEAQPDKSGLPSDRFSAERPEGSISTLTIQRTEQRDSAMYRCASSFRGDNEQFFGPGTRLTVL.

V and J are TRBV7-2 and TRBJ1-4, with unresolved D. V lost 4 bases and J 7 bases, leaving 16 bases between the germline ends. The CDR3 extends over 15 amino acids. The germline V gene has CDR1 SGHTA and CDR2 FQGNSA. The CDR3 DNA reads TGTGCCAGCAGCTCATCGGGCCGCCGAGGTGAAAAACTGTTTTTT. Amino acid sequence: CASSSSGRRGEKLFF.

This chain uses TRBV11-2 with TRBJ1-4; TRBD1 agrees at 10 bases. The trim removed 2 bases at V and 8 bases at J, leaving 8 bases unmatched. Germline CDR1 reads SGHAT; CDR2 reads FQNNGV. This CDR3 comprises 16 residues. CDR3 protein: CASSLRPGTGVEKLFF. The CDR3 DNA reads TGTGCCAGCAGCTTAAGGCCCGGGACAGGGGTCGAAAAACTGTTTTTT.

CDR3 in amino acids: CASSPRDDSNQPQHF. CDR3 in DNA: TGTGCCAGTAGTCCTCGGGATGATAGCAATCAGCCCCAGCATTTT. The genes are TRBV19 and TRBJ1-5, with D unclear. This CDR3 has 15 residues. Germline CDR1 LNHDA, CDR2 SQIVND (reference sequence). V was cut by 5 bases and J by 0 bases, with 11 bases left in between.

The DNA for the CDR3 is TGTGCCAGCAGCATAGGGACAGGGTCCCGTTTTAGCAATCAGCCCCAGCATTTT. Translated, it gives CASSIGTGSRFSNQPQHF. The genes are TRBV7-9 and TRBJ1-5; TRBD1 matches at 9 bases. The length of the CDR3 is 18 residues. CDR1 and CDR2 from the germline V gene are SEHNR and FQNEAQ (reference sequence). V trimming: 5 bases; J trimming: 0 bases; junction bases outside the gene matches: 11. The full variable domain, completed using reference TRBV7-9 and TRBJ1-5, is DTGVSQNPRHKITKRGQNVTFRCDPISEHNRLYWYRQTLGQGPEFLTYFQNEAQLEKSRLLSDRFSAERPKGSFSTLEIQRTEQGDSAMYLCASSIGTGSRFSNQPQHFGDGTRLSIL.